These 16 T cell receptor beta chains came from one sample sequenced in a study of OX40 agonist ivuxolimab in advanced cancers. Produced via immunoSEQ multiplex PCR; TCRdb's table is partial and in-frame only. This sample carries some 86,000 clones, around 90% of them seen once, and the ten largest clones take more than 5.5%. The input for sequencing was CD4+ or CD8+ T cells sorted from blood, taken in a trial of the OX40 agonist ivuxolimab. Every receptor here comes from an adult with an advanced solid tumor such as melanoma, head and neck, liver or kidney cancer.

The rearrangement uses TRBV5-1 and TRBJ2-5; 7 bases are shared with TRBD2. The J call may be mistaken, given a closer DNA end match to TRBJ2-7. There are 13 residues in the CDR3. Looked up from germline, CDR1 is SGHRS and CDR2 is YFSETQ. CDR3 nucleotides: TGCGCCAGCAGCTCTAGCGGTTCCTACGAGCAGTACTTC. Amino acid sequence: CASSSSGSYEQYF.

This clone was picked up one time. The chain uses TRBV6-1 and TRBJ2-1, with 7 bases aligning to TRBD2. Germline loops: CDR1 MNHNS, CDR2 SASEGT. The CDR3 covers 14 residues. Unmatched junction bases numbered 2, after V lost 6 bases and J lost 0 bases. CDR3 in DNA: TGTGCCAGCAGCCGGGACTACTCCTACAATGAGCAGTTCTTC. Protein product: CASSRDYSYNEQFF.

The chain is built from TRBV7-2 and TRBJ2-2; 7 bases agree with TRBD2. Unmatched junction bases numbered 7, after V lost 1 base and J lost 5 bases. The CDR3 extends over 16 amino acids. The germline V gene has CDR1 SGHTA and CDR2 FQGNSA. The CDR3 loop reads CASSLGRGRKTGELFF. CDR3 in DNA: TGTGCCAGCAGCTTAGGGCGCGGGAGAAAGACCGGGGAGCTGTTTTTT. Full variable domain (remainder filled in from reference TRBV7-2 and TRBJ2-2): GAGVSQSPSNKVTEKGKDVELRCDPISGHTALYWYRQSLGQGLEFLIYFQGNSAPDKSGLPSDRFSAERTGGSVSTLTIQRTQQEDSAVYLCASSLGRGRKTGELFFGEGSRLTVL.

The V call is TRBV5-1, the J call TRBJ2-7, with D perhaps TRBD2 (5 bases). The CDR3 covers 15 residues. With 0 bases removed from V and 2 bases from J, the gap between germline ends came to 12 bases. CDR1 SGHRS and CDR2 YFSETQ come from the germline V gene. The CDR3 bases are TGCGCCAGCAGCTTGGCCCGGAGGACCCCCTACGAGCAGTACTTC. Protein product: CASSLARRTPYEQYF.

The sample holds one count of this clone. J is TRBJ2-5 and V is TRBV28, with D maybe TRBD2 (7 bases). The CDR3 has 15 residues. The germline V gene encodes CDR1 MDHEN and CDR2 SYDVKM. The V end lost 3 bases, the J end lost 5 bases, and 16 bases lay between the germline ends. In DNA, the CDR3 is TGTGCCAGCAGTTTTGTTGGAGGGGGGGTGGAGACCCAGTACTTC. Its protein is CASSFVGGGVETQYF. Together with reference TRBV28 and TRBJ2-5, the CDR3 gives the full variable domain: DVKVTQSSRYLVKRTGEKVFLECVQDMDHENMFWYRQDPGLGLRLIYFSYDVKMKEKGDIPEGYSVSREKKERFSLILESASTNQTSMYLCASSFVGGGVETQYFGPGTRLLVL.

V gene TRBV10-3 combines with J gene TRBJ2-2; 10 bases match TRBD2. Per the germline V gene, CDR1 is ENHRY and CDR2 is SYGVKD. V was pared by 8 bases and J by 9 bases, with 12 bases of the junction left unmatched. The CDR3 spans 15 residues. Here the CDR3 reads CAIGNSGRAARELFF. DNA of the CDR3: TGTGCCATCGGCAACAGCGGGAGGGCAGCCAGGGAGCTGTTTTTT.

This rearrangement joins TRBV7-2 to TRBJ2-3; tentative D call: TRBD2 (5 bases). V lost 5 bases, J lost 10 bases, and 16 bases lay in between. CDR1 and CDR2 (germline): SGHTA, FQGNSA. There are 13 residues in the CDR3. The CDR3 loop reads CASSRRGSPPQYF. The CDR3 DNA reads TGTGCCAGCAGCAGGCGTGGGAGCCCTCCGCAGTATTTT.

The chain links TRBV5-4 to TRBJ1-4; D is possibly TRBD1 (5 bases). This CDR3 is 15 amino acids long. V was trimmed by 5 bases and J by 8 bases, leaving 19 bases between them. Germline CDR1 reads SGHNT; CDR2 reads YYREEE (reference sequence). CDR3 coding DNA: TGTGCCAGCAGTTTTAGTGGGGCAAGGTCGGAAAAACTGTTTTTT. Protein sequence: CASSFSGARSEKLFF.

The chain joins TRBV28 to TRBJ2-3, with 12 bases aligning to TRBD2. CDR1 is MDHEN and CDR2 is SYDVKM in the germline V gene. V was pared by 6 bases and J by 2 bases, with 6 bases of the junction left unmatched. The CDR3 contains 16 residues. The chain's CDR3 is CASSDGTSGSTDTQYF. CDR3 coding DNA: TGTGCCAGCAGCGATGGGACTAGCGGGTCCACAGATACGCAGTATTTT.

The chain is built from TRBV27 and TRBJ2-1; TRBD2 aligns across 11 bases. Germline V gene sequence: CDR1 MNHEY, CDR2 SMNVEV (reference sequence). After removal of 3 bases from V and 9 bases from J, the junction contained 1 base not matched to a gene. The CDR3 consists of 13 residues. CDR3 sequence reads: CASSLLAGGEQFF. In nucleotides, the CDR3 is TGTGCCAGCAGTTTGCTAGCGGGAGGTGAGCAGTTCTTC.

The J gene is TRBJ1-2, the V gene TRBV28, with TRBD1 matching 9 bases. Losses at the gene ends were 7 bases for V and 2 bases for J; bases not matched to a gene: 8. This CDR3 comprises 15 residues. Germline V gene lookup returns CDR1 MDHEN and CDR2 SYDVKM. In nucleotides, the CDR3 is TGTGCCAGCATCTCTGGTGGACAGGGGAACTATGGCTACACCTTC. It encodes CASISGGQGNYGYTF.

The genes are TRBV5-1 and TRBJ2-3; TRBD2 aligns across 11 bases. The CDR3 is 16 amino acids. Per germline, CDR1 SGHRS and CDR2 YFSETQ. V trimming: 0 bases; J trimming: 0 bases; junction bases outside the gene matches: 0. This CDR3 reads CASSLGTSGSTDTQYF. The DNA for the CDR3 is TGCGCCAGCAGCTTGGGGACTAGCGGGAGCACAGATACGCAGTATTTT. The full variable domain, in which reference TRBV5-1 and TRBJ2-3 provide the parts outside the CDR3, is KAGVTQTPRYLIKTRGQQVTLSCSPISGHRSVSWYQQTPGQGLQFLFEYFSETQRNKGNFPGRFSGRQFSNSRSEMNVSTLELGDSALYLCASSLGTSGSTDTQYFGPGTRLTVL.

V gene TRBV18 combines with J gene TRBJ2-3; D tentatively fits TRBD1 or TRBD2 (5 bases each). The CDR3 consists of 13 residues. Germline V gives CDR1 KGHSH, CDR2 LQKENI. Trimming cost V 5 bases and J 9 bases, with 15 bases left between them. The CDR3 here is CASSGPGTTTQYF. For the CDR3, the DNA is TGTGCCAGCTCAGGACCCGGGACGACCACGCAGTATTTT.

This chain's CDR3 is CASSPFPGQASYEQYF. Written as DNA, the CDR3 is TGTGCCAGCTCACCATTCCCGGGACAGGCCTCCTACGAGCAGTACTTC. The chain joins TRBV18 to TRBJ2-7; 8 bases line up with TRBD1. Germline lookup yields CDR1 KGHSH and CDR2 LQKENI. V lost 2 bases, J lost 0 bases, and 6 bases stayed unmatched. The CDR3 is 16 amino acids.

This chain links TRBV5-4 with TRBJ1-4, with 9 bases identical to TRBD1. CDR1 SGHNT and CDR2 YYREEE come from the germline V gene (reference sequence). There are 13 residues in the CDR3. Losses at the gene ends were 4 bases for V and 13 bases for J; bases not matched to a gene: 8. CDR3 in DNA: TGTGCCAGCAGCGCGGGACAGGGAGAGAGACTGTTTTTT. It translates to CASSAGQGERLFF.

This chain joins TRBV7-2 and TRBJ2-7; D perhaps matches TRBD1 (6 bases). Trimming pared 6 bases from V and 0 bases from J, leaving 15 bases between. There are 15 residues in the CDR3. Germline-derived CDR1 and CDR2 are SGHTA and FQGNSA. The CDR3 region has the DNA TGTGCCAGCAGGTTCCAAGGGGGAAGCTCCTACGAGCAGTACTTC. Its translation: CASRFQGGSSYEQYF.